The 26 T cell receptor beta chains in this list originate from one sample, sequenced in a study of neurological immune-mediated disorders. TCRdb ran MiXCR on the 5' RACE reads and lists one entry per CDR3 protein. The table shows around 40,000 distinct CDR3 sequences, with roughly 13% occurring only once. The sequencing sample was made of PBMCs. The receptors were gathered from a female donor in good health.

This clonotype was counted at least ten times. CDR3 loop: CSAGQGTDTQYF. CDR3 nucleotide sequence: TGCAGTGCTGGACAGGGCACAGATACGCAGTATTTT. The rearrangement links TRBV20-1 to TRBJ2-3; 7 nucleotides match TRBD1. Germline CDR1 and CDR2: DFQATT and SNEGSKA (reference sequence). Unmatched junction bases numbered 0, after V lost 5 bases and J lost 1 base. The CDR3 covers 12 residues.

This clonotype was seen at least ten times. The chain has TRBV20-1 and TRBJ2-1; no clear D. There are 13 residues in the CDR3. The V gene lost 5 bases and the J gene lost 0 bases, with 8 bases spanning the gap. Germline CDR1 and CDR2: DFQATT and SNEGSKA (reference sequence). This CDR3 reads CSAQQSSYNEQFF. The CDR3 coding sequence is TGCAGTGCTCAACAGAGCTCCTACAATGAGCAGTTCTTC.

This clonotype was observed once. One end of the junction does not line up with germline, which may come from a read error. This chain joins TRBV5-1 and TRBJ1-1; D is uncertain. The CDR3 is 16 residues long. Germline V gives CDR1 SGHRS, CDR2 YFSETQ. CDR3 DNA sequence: TGCGCCAACAGCTTGTTTCTAAGAATCGGTGACACTGAAGCTTTCTTT. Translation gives CANSLFLRIGDTEAFF.

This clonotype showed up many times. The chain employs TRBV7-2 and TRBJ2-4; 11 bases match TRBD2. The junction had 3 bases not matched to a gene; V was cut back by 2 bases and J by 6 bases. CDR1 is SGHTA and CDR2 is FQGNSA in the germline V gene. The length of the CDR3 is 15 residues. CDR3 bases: TGTGCCAGCAGCTTACGACTAGCGGGATTAAACATTCAGTACTTC. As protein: CASSLRLAGLNIQYF.

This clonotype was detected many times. CDR3 coding DNA: TGTGCCAGCAGCCAACGGGAGAATGAGCAGTTCTTC. It is translated as CASSQRENEQFF. V usage is TRBV3-1 and J usage is TRBJ2-1; a possible D gene is TRBD2 (6 bases). The CDR3 consists of 12 residues. V lost 2 bases and J 7 bases, leaving 6 bases between the germline ends. Per germline, CDR1 LGHDT and CDR2 YNNKEL (reference sequence).

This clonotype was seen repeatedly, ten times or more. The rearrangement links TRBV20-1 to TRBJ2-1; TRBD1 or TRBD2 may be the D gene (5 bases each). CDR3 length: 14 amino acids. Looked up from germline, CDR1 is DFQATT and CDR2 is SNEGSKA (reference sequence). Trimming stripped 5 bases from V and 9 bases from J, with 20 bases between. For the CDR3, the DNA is TGCAGTGCTCACCTGCCCGGGACCAGCGGTGAGCAGTTCTTC. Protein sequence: CSAHLPGTSGEQFF.

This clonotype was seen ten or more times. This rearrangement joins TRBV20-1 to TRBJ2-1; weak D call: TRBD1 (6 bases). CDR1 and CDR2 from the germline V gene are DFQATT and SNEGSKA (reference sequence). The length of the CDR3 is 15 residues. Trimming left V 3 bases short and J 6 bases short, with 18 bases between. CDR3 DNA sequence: TGCAGTGCTAGCCTGACAGGTTTTGAGGGCAATGAGCAGTTCTTC. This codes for CSASLTGFEGNEQFF.

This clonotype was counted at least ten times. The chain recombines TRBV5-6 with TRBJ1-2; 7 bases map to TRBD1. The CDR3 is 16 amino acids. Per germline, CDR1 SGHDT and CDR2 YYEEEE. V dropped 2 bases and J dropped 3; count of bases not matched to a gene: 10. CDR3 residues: CASSLAPDRAHYGYTF. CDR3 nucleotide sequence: TGTGCCAGCAGCTTAGCCCCCGACAGGGCCCACTATGGCTACACCTTC.

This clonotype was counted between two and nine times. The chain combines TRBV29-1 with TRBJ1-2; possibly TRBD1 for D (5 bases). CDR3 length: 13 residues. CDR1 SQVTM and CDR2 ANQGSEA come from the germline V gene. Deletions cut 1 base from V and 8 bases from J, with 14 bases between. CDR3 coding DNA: TGCAGCGTTGAAGGGGCAGGGATAGGCGGCTACACCTTC. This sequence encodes CSVEGAGIGGYTF.

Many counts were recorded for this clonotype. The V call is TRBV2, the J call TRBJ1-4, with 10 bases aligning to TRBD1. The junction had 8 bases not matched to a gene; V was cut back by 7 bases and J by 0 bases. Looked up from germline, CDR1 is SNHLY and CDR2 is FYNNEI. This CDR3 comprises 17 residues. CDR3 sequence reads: CASTTGTGESTNEKLFF. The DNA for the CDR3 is TGTGCCAGCACCACCGGGACAGGGGAATCAACTAATGAAAAACTGTTTTTT.

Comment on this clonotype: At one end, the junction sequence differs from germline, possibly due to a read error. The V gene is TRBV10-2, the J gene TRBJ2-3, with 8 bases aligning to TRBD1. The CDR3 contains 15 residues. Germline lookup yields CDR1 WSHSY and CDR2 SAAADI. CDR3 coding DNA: TGTGCCAGCAGGGGACAGGTTGTCGGCCCAGATACGCAGTATTTT. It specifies CASRGQVVGPDTQYF.

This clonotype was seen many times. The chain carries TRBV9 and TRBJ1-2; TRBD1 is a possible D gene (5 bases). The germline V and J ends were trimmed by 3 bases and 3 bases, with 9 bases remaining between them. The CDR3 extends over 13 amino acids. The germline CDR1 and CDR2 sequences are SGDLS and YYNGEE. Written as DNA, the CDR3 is TGTGCCAGCAGCGAGACAGAGTACTATGGCTACACCTTC. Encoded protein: CASSETEYYGYTF.

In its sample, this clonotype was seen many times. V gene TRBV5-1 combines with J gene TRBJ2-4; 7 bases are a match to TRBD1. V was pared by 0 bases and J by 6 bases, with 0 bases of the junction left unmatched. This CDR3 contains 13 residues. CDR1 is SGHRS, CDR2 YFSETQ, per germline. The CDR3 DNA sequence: TGCGCCAGCAGCTTGGACAGGGGAAACATTCAGTACTTC. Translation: CASSLDRGNIQYF.

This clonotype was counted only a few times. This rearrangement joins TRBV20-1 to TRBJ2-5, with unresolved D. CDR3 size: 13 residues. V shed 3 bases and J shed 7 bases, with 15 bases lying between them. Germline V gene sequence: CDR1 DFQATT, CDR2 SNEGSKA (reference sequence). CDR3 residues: CSARTGTGATQYF. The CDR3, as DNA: TGCAGTGCTAGGACTGGCACCGGCGCGACCCAGTACTTC.

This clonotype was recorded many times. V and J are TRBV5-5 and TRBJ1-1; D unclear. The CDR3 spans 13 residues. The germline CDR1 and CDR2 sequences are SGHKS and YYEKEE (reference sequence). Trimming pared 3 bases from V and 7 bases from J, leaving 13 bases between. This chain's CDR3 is CASSSPGGNEAFF. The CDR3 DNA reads TGTGCCAGCAGCTCTCCGGGAGGGAATGAAGCTTTCTTT.

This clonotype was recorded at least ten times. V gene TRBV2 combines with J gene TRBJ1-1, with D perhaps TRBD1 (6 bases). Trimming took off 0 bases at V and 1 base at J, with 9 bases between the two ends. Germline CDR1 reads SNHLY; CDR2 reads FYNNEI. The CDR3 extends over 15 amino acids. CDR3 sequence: CASSEAGRGNTEAFF. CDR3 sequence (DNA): TGTGCCAGCAGTGAAGCCGGCAGGGGGAACACTGAAGCTTTCTTT.

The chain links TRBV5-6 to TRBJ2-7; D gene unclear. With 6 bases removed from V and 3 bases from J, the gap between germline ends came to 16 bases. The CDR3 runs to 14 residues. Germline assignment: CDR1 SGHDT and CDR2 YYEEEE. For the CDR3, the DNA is TGTGCCAGCATCTCGTCAAGTGTTATCTACGAGCAGTACTTC. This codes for CASISSSVIYEQYF. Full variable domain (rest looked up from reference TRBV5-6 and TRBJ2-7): DAGVTQSPTHLIKTRGQQVTLRCSPKSGHDTVSWYQQALGQGPQFIFQYYEEEERQRGNFPDRFSGHQFPNYSSELNVNALLLGDSALYLCASISSSVIYEQYFGPGTRLTVT.

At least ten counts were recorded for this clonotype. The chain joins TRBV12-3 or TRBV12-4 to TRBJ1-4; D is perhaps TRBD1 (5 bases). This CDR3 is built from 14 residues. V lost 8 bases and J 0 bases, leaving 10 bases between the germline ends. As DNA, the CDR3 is TGTGCCAGCGCCCTACAGGCAACTAATGAAAAACTGTTTTTT. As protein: CASALQATNEKLFF.

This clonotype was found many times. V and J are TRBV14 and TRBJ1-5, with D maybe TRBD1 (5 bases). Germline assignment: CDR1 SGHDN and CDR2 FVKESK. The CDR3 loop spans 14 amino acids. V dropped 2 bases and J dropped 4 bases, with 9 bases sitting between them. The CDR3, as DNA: TGTGCCAGCAGCCAAATGGGGGGGAATCAGCCCCAGCATTTT. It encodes CASSQMGGNQPQHF.

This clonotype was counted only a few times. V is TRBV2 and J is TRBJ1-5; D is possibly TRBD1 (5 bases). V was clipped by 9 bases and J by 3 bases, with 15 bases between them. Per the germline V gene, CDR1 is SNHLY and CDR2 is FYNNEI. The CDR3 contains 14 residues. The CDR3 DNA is TGTGCCAGTCAGGGTTTTGCTCCCAATCAGCCCCAGCATTTT. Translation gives CASQGFAPNQPQHF.

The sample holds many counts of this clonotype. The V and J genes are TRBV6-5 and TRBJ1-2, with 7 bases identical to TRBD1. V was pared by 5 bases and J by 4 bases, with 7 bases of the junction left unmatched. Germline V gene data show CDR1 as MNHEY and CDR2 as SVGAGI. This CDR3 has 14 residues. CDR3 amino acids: CASSEGQAPYGYTF. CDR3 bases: TGTGCCAGCAGTGAAGGACAGGCCCCCTATGGCTACACCTTC.

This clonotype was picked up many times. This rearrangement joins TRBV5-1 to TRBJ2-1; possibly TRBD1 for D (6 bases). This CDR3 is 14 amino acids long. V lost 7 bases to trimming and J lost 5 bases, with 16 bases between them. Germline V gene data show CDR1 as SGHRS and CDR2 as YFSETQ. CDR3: CASRRQVEDNEQFF. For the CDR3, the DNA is TGCGCCAGCCGACGACAGGTTGAGGACAATGAGCAGTTCTTC.

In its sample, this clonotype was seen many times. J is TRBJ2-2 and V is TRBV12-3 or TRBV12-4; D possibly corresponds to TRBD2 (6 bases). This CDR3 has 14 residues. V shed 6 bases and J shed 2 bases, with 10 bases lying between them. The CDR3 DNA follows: TGTGCCAGCAGGTCCGGGACTAACACCGGGGAGCTGTTTTTT. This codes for CASRSGTNTGELFF.

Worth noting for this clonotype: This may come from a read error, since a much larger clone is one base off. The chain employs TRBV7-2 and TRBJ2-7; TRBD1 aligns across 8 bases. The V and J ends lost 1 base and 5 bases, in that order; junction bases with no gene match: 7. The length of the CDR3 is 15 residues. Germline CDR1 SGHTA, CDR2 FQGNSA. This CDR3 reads CASSLVSGTGNEQYF. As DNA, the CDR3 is TGTGCCAGCAGCTTAGTTTCCGGGACAGGAAACGAGCAGTACTTC.

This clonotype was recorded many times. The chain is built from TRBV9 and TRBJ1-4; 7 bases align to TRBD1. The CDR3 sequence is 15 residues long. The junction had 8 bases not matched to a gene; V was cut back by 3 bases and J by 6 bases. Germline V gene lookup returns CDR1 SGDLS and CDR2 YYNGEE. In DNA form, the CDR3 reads TGTGCCAGCAGCGAGGGATCAGGGGGGGATGAAAAACTGTTTTTT. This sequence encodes CASSEGSGGDEKLFF.

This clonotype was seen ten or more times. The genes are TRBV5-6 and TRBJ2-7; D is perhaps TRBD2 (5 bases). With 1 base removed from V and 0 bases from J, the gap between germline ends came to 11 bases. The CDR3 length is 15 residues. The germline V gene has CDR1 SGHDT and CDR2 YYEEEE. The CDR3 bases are TGTGCCAGCAGCTTGTCAGAGGGAAGCTCCTACGAGCAGTACTTC. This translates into CASSLSEGSSYEQYF.